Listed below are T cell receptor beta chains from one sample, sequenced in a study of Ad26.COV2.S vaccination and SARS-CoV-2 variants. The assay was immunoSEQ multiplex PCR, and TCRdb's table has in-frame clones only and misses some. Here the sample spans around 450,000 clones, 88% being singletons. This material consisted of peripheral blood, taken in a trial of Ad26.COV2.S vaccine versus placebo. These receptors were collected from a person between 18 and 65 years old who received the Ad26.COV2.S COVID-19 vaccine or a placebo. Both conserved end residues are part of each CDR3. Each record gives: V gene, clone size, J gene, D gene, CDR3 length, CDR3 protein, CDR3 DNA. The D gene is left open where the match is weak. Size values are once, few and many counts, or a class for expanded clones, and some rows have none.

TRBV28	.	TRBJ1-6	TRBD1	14	CASSLGTVTSPLHF	TGTGCCAGCAGTTTGGGGACAGTCACTTCACCCCTCCACTTT
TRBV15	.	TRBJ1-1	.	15	CATSRSRVGNTEAFF	TGTGCCACCAGCAGATCCCGGGTGGGTAACACTGAAGCTTTCTTT
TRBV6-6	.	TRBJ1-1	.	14	CASSMNTRRDEAFF	TGTGCCAGCAGCATGAATACCCGAAGAGATGAAGCTTTCTTT
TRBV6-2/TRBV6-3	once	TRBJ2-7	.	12	CASSSPPHEQYF	TGTGCCAGCAGTTCCCCCCCCCACGAGCAGTACTTC
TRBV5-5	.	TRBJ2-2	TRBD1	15	CASSSGQGRTGELFF	TGTGCCAGCAGCTCGGGACAGGGGAGAACCGGGGAGCTGTTTTTT
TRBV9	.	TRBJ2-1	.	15	CASSVESGESNEQFF	TGTGCCAGCAGCGTAGAGTCGGGGGAGAGCAATGAGCAGTTCTTC
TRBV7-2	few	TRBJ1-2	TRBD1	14	CASRGQDFNYGYTF	TGTGCCAGCAGAGGACAGGATTTCAACTATGGCTACACCTTC
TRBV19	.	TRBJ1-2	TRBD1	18	CASSSPSGQGADEYGYTF	TGTGCCAGTAGCAGCCCTTCGGGACAGGGGGCGGATGAGTATGGCTACACCTTC
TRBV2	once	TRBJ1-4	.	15	CASSGDQTTNEKLFF	TGTGCCAGCAGTGGCGATCAGACAACTAATGAAAAACTGTTTTTT
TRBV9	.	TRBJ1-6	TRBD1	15	CASSVEGTDNSPLHF	TGTGCCAGCAGCGTAGAAGGGACAGATAATTCACCCCTCCACTTT
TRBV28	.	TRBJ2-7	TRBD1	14	CATRRTGRSYEQYF	TGTGCCACTCGAAGGACAGGCCGCTCCTACGAGCAGTACTTC
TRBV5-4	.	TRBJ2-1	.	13	CASSFPGLNEQFF	TGTGCCAGCAGCTTTCCAGGACTAAATGAGCAGTTCTTC
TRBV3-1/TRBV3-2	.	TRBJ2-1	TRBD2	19	CASSQDAPGGGLGGNEQFF	TGTGCCAGCAGCCAAGATGCCCCTGGCGGGGGGTTAGGAGGCAATGAGCAGTTCTTC
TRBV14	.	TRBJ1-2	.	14	CASSQVWGNYGYTF	TGTGCCAGCAGCCAAGTCTGGGGAAACTATGGCTACACCTTC
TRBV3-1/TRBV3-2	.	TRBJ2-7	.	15	CASSQKHSAPYEQYF	TGTGCCAGCAGCCAAAAGCATTCAGCCCCCTACGAGCAGTACTTC
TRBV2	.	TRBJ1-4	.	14	CASSESVYPPLAFF	TGTGCCAGCAGTGAATCGGTCTACCCTCCATTGGCGTTTTTT
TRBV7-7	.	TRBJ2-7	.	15	CASSLGDRDFYEQYF	TGTGCTAGCAGCTTAGGGGACCGAGACTTCTACGAGCAGTACTTC
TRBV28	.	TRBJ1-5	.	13	CASSVHLRQPQHF	TGTGCCAGCAGTGTCCATCTTAGGCAGCCCCAGCATTTT
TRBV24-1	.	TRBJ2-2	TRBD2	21	CATGGPSPTGGLAGFTGELFF	TGTGCCACCGGCGGGCCTTCACCTACCGGGGGACTAGCGGGGTTCACCGGGGAGCTGTTTTTT
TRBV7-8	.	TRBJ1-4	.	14	CASSLTGTYEKLFF	TGTGCCAGCAGCTTAACCGGGACATATGAAAAACTGTTTTTT
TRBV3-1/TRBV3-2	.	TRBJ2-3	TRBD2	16	CASSQDSSGVTDTQYF	TGTGCCAGCAGCCAAGATAGCAGCGGGGTCACAGATACGCAGTATTTT
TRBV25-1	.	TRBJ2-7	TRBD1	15	CASGGLGQGFHEQYF	TGTGCCAGCGGTGGGTTGGGACAGGGCTTCCACGAGCAGTACTTC
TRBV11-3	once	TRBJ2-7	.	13	CASSLTLSYEQYF	TGTGCCAGCAGCTTAACACTCTCCTACGAGCAGTACTTC
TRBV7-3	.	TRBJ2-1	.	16	CASSLTTTGYRNEQFF	TGTGCCAGCAGCTTAACGACAACAGGGTATAGAAATGAGCAGTTCTTC
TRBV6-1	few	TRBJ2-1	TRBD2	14	CASSDERGDLEQFF	TGTGCCAGCAGTGACGAGCGGGGGGACCTTGAGCAGTTCTTC
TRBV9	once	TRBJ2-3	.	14	CAGSVDRHTDTQYF	TGTGCCGGCAGCGTGGACAGACACACAGATACGCAGTATTTT
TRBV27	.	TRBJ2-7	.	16	CASSFQGPYASYEQYF	TGTGCCAGCAGTTTCCAGGGCCCCTACGCCTCCTACGAGCAGTACTTC
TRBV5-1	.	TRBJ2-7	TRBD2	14	CASSLDGGVNEQYF	TGCGCCAGCAGCTTGGACGGGGGGGTAAACGAGCAGTACTTC
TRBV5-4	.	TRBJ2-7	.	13	CASSSSPRYEQYF	TGTGCCAGCAGCTCCTCCCCTCGTTACGAGCAGTACTTC
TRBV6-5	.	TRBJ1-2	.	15	CASSYRRASNYGYTF	TGTGCCAGCAGTTATAGGAGGGCTTCTAACTATGGCTACACCTTC
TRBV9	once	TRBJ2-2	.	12	CASSLLSGELFF	TGTGCCAGCAGCCTCTTATCCGGGGAGCTGTTTTTT
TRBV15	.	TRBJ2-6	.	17	CATSDHEEGLGANVLTF	TGTGCCACCAGCGATCACGAGGAGGGGCTCGGGGCCAACGTCCTGACTTTC